The clone carrying this T cell receptor beta chain was detected once. The data stem from a study of T cell responses to AZD1222 COVID-19 vaccine. Sequencing was performed with immunoSEQ multiplex PCR; in TCRdb, only in-frame clones are kept and a portion is missing. Of 160,000 or so clones in the sample, approximately 91% were seen once. From germline, CDR1 is SGHTA and CDR2 FQGNSA. V gave up 6 bases and J gave up 8 bases; unmatched junction bases: 11. This CDR3 region has 15 residues. This clonotype was sampled from an adult in good health. V usage is TRBV7-2 and J usage is TRBJ2-1; TRBD1 matches at 9 bases. This material consisted of peripheral blood, taken on day 0 of AZD1222 vaccination. CDR3 sequence reads: CASSSGTGTADEQFF. The CDR3 nucleotides read TGTGCCAGCAGTTCCGGGACAGGGACCGCCGATGAGCAGTTCTTC.